What follows are 17 T cell receptor beta chains derived from one specimen sequenced in a study of blood T cell repertoires in COVID-19. Profiled with immunoSEQ multiplex PCR; TCRdb holds only in-frame clones, not every one. The sample yields 53,000 or so clones, roughly 89% seen once. The sample comprised peripheral blood. The receptor set was obtained from a man aged 80 or over with acute or convalescent COVID-19.

The rearrangement links TRBV30 to TRBJ2-6, with D possibly being TRBD2 (5 bases). V dropped 3 bases and J dropped 2 bases, with 14 bases sitting between them. CDR1 GTSNPN and CDR2 SVGIG come from the germline V gene (reference sequence). This CDR3 has 16 residues. CDR3: CAWSDPGIAGANVLTF. Written as DNA, the CDR3 is TGTGCCTGGAGCGACCCGGGGATCGCTGGGGCCAACGTCCTGACTTTC.

The chain joins TRBV4-2 to TRBJ1-1, with TRBD1 matching 7 bases. The CDR3 totals 15 residues. Germline V lookup: CDR1 LGHNA, CDR2 YNFKEQ. J was trimmed by 6 bases and V by 1 base; bases with no gene match: 8. The CDR3 protein is CASSQGVGGISEAFF. CDR3 nucleotide sequence: TGTGCCAGCAGCCAAGGGGTAGGGGGCATATCTGAAGCTTTCTTT.

This clone was recorded only once. The chain recombines TRBV7-9 with TRBJ2-5; D not resolved. Between the trimmed V and J ends, which lost 1 base and 0 bases, there was a span of 9 bases. This CDR3 contains 15 residues. Germline CDR1 reads SEHNR; CDR2 reads FQNEAQ (reference sequence). DNA for the CDR3: TGTGCCAGCAGCTTAGTGATGGCGGACCAAGAGACCCAGTACTTC. It codes for CASSLVMADQETQYF.

This clone was seen a single time. The chain joins TRBV13 to TRBJ2-3; D remains ambiguous. CDR1 is PRHDT, CDR2 FYEKMQ, per germline (reference sequence). Deletions cut 0 bases from V and 0 bases from J, with 7 bases between. This CDR3 contains 15 residues. This CDR3 reads CASSLGGRSTDTQYF. The CDR3 DNA follows: TGTGCCAGCAGCTTAGGGGGCAGAAGCACAGATACGCAGTATTTT.

CDR3 region: CASRRQVVGEAFF. The CDR3 coding sequence is TGTGCCAGTAGAAGACAGGTGGTGGGCGAAGCTTTCTTT. This chain uses TRBV19 with TRBJ1-1, with D possibly TRBD1 on 6 matching bases. Trimming left V 6 bases short and J 8 bases short, with 16 bases between. The CDR3 sequence is 13 residues long. Per germline, CDR1 LNHDA and CDR2 SQIVND (reference sequence).

The chain combines TRBV18 with TRBJ2-3, with 13 positions matching TRBD2. With V trimmed by 0 bases and J by 7 bases, 10 bases remained unmatched. Germline CDR1 KGHSH, CDR2 LQKENI. The CDR3 is 18 amino acids. Written as DNA, the CDR3 is TGTGCCAGCTCACCACCTGGACTAGCGGGGGCGGCGCGGCATACGCAGTATTTT. It yields the protein CASSPPGLAGAARHTQYF.

This chain connects TRBV18 to TRBJ1-5; TRBD1 aligns across 7 bases. The J segment lost 0 bases and the V segment lost 3 bases, leaving 2 bases of the junction unmatched. This CDR3 is 15 amino acids long. CDR1 and CDR2 (germline): KGHSH, LQKENI. This chain's CDR3 is CASSPGDSSNQPQHF. The CDR3 DNA reads TGTGCCAGCTCACCTGGGGACAGTAGCAATCAGCCCCAGCATTTT.

This rearrangement joins TRBV10-3 to TRBJ2-5; D might be TRBD2 (6 bases). Looked up from germline, CDR1 is ENHRY and CDR2 is SYGVKD. V was cut by 5 bases and J by 4 bases, with 14 bases left in between. This CDR3 contains 14 residues. CDR3 DNA sequence: TGTGCCATCAGTTCGGGAGCAACCGGAGAGACCCAGTACTTC. Translation gives CAISSGATGETQYF.

V usage is TRBV7-2 and J usage is TRBJ1-5; D uncertain. CDR1 SGHTA and CDR2 FQGNSA come from the germline V gene. Between the trimmed V and J ends, which lost 2 bases and 7 bases, there was a span of 15 bases. The CDR3 covers 15 residues. The CDR3: CASSLRERSGQPQHF. In nucleotides, the CDR3 is TGTGCCAGCAGCTTACGTGAAAGGTCGGGGCAGCCCCAGCATTTT.

The sample holds one count of this clone. The rearrangement uses TRBV20-1 and TRBJ2-5; D may be TRBD2 (6 bases). Trimming removed 3 bases at V and 5 bases at J, with 7 bases between. Looked up from germline, CDR1 is DFQATT and CDR2 is SNEGSKA (reference sequence). The length of the CDR3 is 11 residues. The chain's CDR3 is CSARGGETQYF. The CDR3 coding sequence is TGCAGTGCTAGGGGGGGTGAGACCCAGTACTTC.

The chain recombines TRBV14 with TRBJ2-1; the D is unclear. This CDR3 contains 14 residues. V was trimmed by 4 bases and J by 7 bases, leaving 14 bases between them. The germline gives CDR1 SGHDN, CDR2 FVKESK. CDR3 amino acids: CASSPDTVVNEQFF. For the CDR3, the DNA is TGTGCCAGCAGCCCCGACACAGTCGTGAATGAGCAGTTCTTC.

V gene TRBV9 combines with J gene TRBJ1-1; 10 bases are shared with TRBD1. The CDR3 totals 15 residues. Trimming removed 3 bases from V and 5 bases from J; junction bases left unmatched: 7. The germline CDR1 and CDR2 sequences are SGDLS and YYNGEE. The CDR3 spells CASSARQGAGTEAFF. The CDR3 coding sequence is TGTGCCAGCAGCGCCCGACAGGGGGCGGGAACTGAAGCTTTCTTT.

J is TRBJ1-1 and V is TRBV6-2 or TRBV6-3; 12 bases are a match to TRBD1. V lost 4 bases, J lost 8 bases, and 8 bases stayed unmatched. CDR1 is MNHEY, CDR2 SVGEGT, per germline. The CDR3 covers 15 residues. The CDR3 region is CASSSPGTGGLEAFF. The CDR3 nucleotides read TGTGCCAGCAGTTCGCCCGGGACAGGGGGCTTAGAAGCTTTCTTT.

This chain links TRBV10-2 with TRBJ2-1; 13 nucleotides align to TRBD2. V was clipped by 6 bases and J by 4 bases; unmatched bases: 3. Looked up from germline, CDR1 is WSHSY and CDR2 is SAAADI. This CDR3 has 15 amino acids. The CDR3 sequence: CASRLAGGPYNEQFF. The DNA of the CDR3 is TGCGCCAGCAGACTAGCGGGGGGGCCGTACAATGAGCAGTTCTTC.

The chain employs TRBV5-1 and TRBJ2-7, with 8 bases lining up with TRBD2. This CDR3 is built from 14 residues. V shed 2 bases and J 7 bases; nucleotides not matched to a gene: 8. Germline V gene data show CDR1 as SGHRS and CDR2 as YFSETQ. The CDR3 loop reads CASSFGSAGGEQYF. The CDR3 DNA sequence: TGCGCCAGCAGCTTCGGAAGCGCGGGGGGAGAGCAGTACTTC.

J is TRBJ2-3 and V is TRBV3-1 (or the pseudogene TRBV3-2); 7 nucleotides agree with TRBD2. The J segment lost 3 bases and the V segment lost 7 bases, leaving 7 bases of the junction unmatched. There are 14 residues in the CDR3. The germline V gene has CDR1 LGHDT and CDR2 YNNKEL (reference sequence). The CDR3 DNA is TGTGCCAGCAAGAGAGCGGGAAAAACAGATACGCAGTATTTT. Protein product: CASKRAGKTDTQYF.

The gene calls are TRBV12-1 and TRBJ2-7; the table's D call, TRBD2, was not checked against the DNA. TRBV12-1 is assigned pseudogene status. The CDR3 totals 18 residues. CDR3: CARVQGLGPKHQSYEQYF. Here the CDR3 DNA reads TGTGCCAGGGTCCAGGGACTAGGACCTAAACACCAATCCTACGAGCAGTACTTC.